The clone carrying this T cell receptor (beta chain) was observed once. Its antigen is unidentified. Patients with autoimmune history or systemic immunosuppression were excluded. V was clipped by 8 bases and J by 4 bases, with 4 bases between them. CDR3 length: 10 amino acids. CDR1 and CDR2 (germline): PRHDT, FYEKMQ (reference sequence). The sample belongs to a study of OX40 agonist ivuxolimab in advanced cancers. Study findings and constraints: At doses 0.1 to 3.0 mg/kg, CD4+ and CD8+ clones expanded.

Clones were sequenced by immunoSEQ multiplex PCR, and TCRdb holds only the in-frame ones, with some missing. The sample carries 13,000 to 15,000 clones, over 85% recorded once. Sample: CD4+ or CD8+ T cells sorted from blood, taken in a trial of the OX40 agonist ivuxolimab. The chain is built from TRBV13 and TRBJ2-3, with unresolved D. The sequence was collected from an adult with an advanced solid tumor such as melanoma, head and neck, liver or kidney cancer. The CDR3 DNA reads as TGTGCCAGCCATGCAGATACGCAGTATTTT. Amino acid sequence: CASHADTQYF.